A single sample is the source of the 5 T cell receptor beta chains below, sequenced in a study of T cells in Graves' hyperthyroidism and ophthalmopathy. Amplified TCR beta CDR3 regions came from RNA transcripts. Primed by the HTBI set, a first-round RT-PCR was run on the TCR CDR3. A single record per CDR3 protein comes from TCRdb applying MiXCR to the multiplex PCR reads. The table has 500,000 to 600,000 distinct CDR3 sequences, 35% to 55% seen once. The sample comprised peripheral blood or thyroid tissue (not recorded which). The origin of the receptors is an adult woman with Graves' disease, either hyperthyroidism or ophthalmopathy (not recorded which).

This clonotype has only one observation. The missing conserved phenylalanine or tryptophan at the end of this CDR3 makes a read error likely. This chain joins TRBV7-2 and TRBJ2-2, with TRBD2 matching 10 bases. Germline V gene data show CDR1 as SGHTA and CDR2 as FQGNSA. This CDR3 spans 15 amino acids. V dropped 6 bases and J dropped 4; count of bases not matched to a gene: 5. The CDR3 reads CASREAGGSTGELFY. The CDR3, as DNA: TGTGCCAGCAGAGAAGCGGGAGGGAGCACCGGGGAGCTGTTTTAT.

This clonotype was seen a handful of times. The chain combines TRBV7-9 with TRBJ1-1; D is undetermined. V was clipped by 1 base and J by 4 bases, with 10 bases between them. CDR1 and CDR2 (germline): SEHNR, FQNEAQ (reference sequence). There are 14 residues in the CDR3. CDR3 amino acids: CASSLVFQSTEAFF. The CDR3 DNA reads TGTGCCAGCAGCTTAGTGTTCCAGTCCACTGAAGCTTTCTTT.

In its sample, this clonotype was seen many times. The V call is TRBV5-4, the J call TRBJ2-2; 10 nucleotides agree with TRBD2. This CDR3 is built from 17 residues. V dropped 7 bases and J dropped 1; count of bases not matched to a gene: 10. Germline V gene lookup returns CDR1 SGHNT and CDR2 YYREEE (reference sequence). CDR3 sequence: CASGQMIAGGNTGELFF. The CDR3 nucleotides read TGTGCCAGCGGCCAGATGATAGCGGGAGGGAACACCGGGGAGCTGTTTTTT.

This clonotype has ten or more counts. This chain uses TRBV29-1 with TRBJ2-2; 9 bases fit TRBD1. There are 15 residues in the CDR3. Germline V gene data show CDR1 as SQVTM and CDR2 as ANQGSEA. The ends lost 3 bases at V and 6 bases at J; junction bases unmatched: 8. The CDR3 spells CSVELLDRGAGELFF. The CDR3 region has the DNA TGCAGCGTTGAGCTTCTGGACAGGGGCGCCGGGGAGCTGTTTTTT.

This clonotype has only a few counts. The J gene is TRBJ2-5, the V gene TRBV10-3; 11 bases fit TRBD2. CDR1 ENHRY and CDR2 SYGVKD come from the germline V gene. After removal of 2 bases from V and 10 bases from J, the junction contained 6 bases not matched to a gene. CDR3 length: 14 residues. CDR3: CAISEGGLAEDQYF. In DNA, the CDR3 is TGTGCCATCAGTGAGGGGGGACTAGCGGAGGACCAGTACTTC.